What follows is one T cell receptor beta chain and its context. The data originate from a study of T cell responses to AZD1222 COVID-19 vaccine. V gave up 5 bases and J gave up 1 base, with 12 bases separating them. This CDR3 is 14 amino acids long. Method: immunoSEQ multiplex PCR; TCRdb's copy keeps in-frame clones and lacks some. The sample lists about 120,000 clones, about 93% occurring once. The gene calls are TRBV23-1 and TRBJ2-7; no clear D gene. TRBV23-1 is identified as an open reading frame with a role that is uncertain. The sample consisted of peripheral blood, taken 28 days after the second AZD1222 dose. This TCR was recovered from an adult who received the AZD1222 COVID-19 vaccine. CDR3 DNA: TGCGCCAGCAGTACCTTTCCCCCTTCCTACGAGCAGTACTTC. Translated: CASSTFPPSYEQYF.